This T cell receptor (beta chain) was observed in a study of blood T cell repertoires in COVID-19. Study-level background: Samples taken during acute and convalescent COVID-19 were collected in the United States, Italy and Spain. PBMCs, B-cell-depleted T cells, or T cells were the source of the cDNA or gDNA that made up the material.

In the study's own analysis: Amplified reference gene primers provided the basis for estimating nucleated cell counts. Clones were sequenced by immunoSEQ multiplex PCR, and TCRdb holds only the in-frame ones, with some missing. From that table come the V and J calls and clone size; the DNA was used to work out D and trimming. The sample records approximately 200,000 clones, over 75% being singletons. The CDR3 length is 15 residues. V was clipped by 5 bases and J by 3 bases, with 16 bases between them. Sequencing input: peripheral blood. The J gene is TRBJ1-2, the V gene TRBV23-1; the D gene is possibly TRBD1 (6 bases). TRBV23-1 carries the ORF label, with uncertain function. The TCR sequence derives from a man between 35 and 55 years old with active or convalescent COVID-19. In DNA form, the CDR3 reads TGCGCCAGCAGTTTGACAGGCCTCGCCGACTATGGCTACACCTTC. It translates to CASSLTGLADYGYTF.